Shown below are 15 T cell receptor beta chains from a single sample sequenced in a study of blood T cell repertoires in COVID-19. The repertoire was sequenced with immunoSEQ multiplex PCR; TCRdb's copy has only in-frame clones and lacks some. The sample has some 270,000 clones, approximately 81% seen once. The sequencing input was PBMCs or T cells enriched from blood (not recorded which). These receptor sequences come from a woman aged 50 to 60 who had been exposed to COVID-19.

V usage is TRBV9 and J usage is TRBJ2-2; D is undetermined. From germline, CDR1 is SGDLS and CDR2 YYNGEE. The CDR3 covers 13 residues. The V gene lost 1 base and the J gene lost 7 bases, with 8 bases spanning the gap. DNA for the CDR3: TGTGCCAGCAGCGTAAAGAGTAGCGGGGAGCTGTTTTTT. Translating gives CASSVKSSGELFF.

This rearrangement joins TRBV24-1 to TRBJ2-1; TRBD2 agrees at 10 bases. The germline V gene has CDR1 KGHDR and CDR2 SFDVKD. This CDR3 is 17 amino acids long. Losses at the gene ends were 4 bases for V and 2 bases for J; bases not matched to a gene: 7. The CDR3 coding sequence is TGTGCCACCAGTGACCAGCGGGGGGGCCTGACCTACAATGAGCAGTTCTTC. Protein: CATSDQRGGLTYNEQFF.

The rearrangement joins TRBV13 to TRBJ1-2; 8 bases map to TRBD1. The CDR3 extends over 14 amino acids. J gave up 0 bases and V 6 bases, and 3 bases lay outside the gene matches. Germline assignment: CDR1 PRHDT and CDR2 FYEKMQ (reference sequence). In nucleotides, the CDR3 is TGTGCCAGCAGAAGGACAGGGACTAACTATGGCTACACCTTC. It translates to CASRRTGTNYGYTF.

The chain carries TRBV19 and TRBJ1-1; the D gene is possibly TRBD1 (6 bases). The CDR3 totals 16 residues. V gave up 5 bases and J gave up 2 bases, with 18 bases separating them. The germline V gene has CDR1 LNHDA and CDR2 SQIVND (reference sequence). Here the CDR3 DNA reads TGTGCCAGTAGTCTACCGGCAGGGGCCGGAAACACTGAAGCTTTCTTT. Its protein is CASSLPAGAGNTEAFF.

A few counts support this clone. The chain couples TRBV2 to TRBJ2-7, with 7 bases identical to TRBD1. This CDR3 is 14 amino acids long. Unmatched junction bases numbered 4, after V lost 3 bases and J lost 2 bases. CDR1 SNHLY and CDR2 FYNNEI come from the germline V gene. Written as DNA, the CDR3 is TGTGCCAGCAGTGATGGGACAGCGGCCTACGAGCAGTACTTC. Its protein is CASSDGTAAYEQYF.

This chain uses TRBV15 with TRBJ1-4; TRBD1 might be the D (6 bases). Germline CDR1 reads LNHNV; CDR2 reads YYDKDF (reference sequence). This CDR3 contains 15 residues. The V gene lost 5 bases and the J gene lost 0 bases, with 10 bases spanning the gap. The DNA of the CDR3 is TGTGCCACCAGCGTTACAGGGTCAACTAATGAAAAACTGTTTTTT. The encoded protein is CATSVTGSTNEKLFF.

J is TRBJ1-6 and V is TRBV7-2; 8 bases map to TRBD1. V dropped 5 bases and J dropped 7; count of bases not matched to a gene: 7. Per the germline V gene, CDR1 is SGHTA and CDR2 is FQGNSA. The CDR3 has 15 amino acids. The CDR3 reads CASSLSDRGNSPLHF. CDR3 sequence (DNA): TGTGCCAGCAGCCTTTCTGACAGGGGAAATTCACCCCTCCACTTT. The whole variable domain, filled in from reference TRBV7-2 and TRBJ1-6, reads GAGVSQSPSNKVTEKGKDVELRCDPISGHTALYWYRQSLGQGLEFLIYFQGNSAPDKSGLPSDRFSAERTGGSVSTLTIQRTQQEDSAVYLCASSLSDRGNSPLHFGNGTRLTVT.

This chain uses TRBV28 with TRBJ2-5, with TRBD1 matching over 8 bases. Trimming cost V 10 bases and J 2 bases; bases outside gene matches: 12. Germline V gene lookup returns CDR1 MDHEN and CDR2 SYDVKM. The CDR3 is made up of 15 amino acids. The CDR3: CATSPGQVLQETQYF. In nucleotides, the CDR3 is TGTGCCACCTCACCGGGACAGGTGTTACAAGAGACCCAGTACTTC.

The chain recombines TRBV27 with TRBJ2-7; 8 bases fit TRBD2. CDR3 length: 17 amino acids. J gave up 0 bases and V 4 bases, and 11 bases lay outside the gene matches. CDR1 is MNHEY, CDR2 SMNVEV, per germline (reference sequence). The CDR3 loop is CASSYSGTSGISYEQYF. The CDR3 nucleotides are TGTGCCAGCAGTTACTCCGGGACTAGTGGTATCTCCTACGAGCAGTACTTC.

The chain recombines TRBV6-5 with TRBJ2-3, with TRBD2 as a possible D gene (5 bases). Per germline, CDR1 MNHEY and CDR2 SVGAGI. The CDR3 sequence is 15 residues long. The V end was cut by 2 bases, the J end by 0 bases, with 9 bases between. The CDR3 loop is CASSYRAGSTDTQYF. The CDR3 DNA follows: TGTGCCAGCAGTTACAGGGCGGGTAGCACAGATACGCAGTATTTT.

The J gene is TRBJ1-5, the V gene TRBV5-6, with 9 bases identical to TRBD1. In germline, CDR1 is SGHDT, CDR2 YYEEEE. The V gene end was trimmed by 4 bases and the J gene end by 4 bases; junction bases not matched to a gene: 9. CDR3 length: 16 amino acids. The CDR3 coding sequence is TGTGCCAGCAGCCCCTTTGGGACAGGGAAAAATCAGCCCCAGCATTTT. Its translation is CASSPFGTGKNQPQHF.

CDR3 in DNA: TGTGCCAGCAGTGAAGGAACAGGGCCCTACGAGCAGTACTTC. Amino acids: CASSEGTGPYEQYF. V and J are TRBV25-1 and TRBJ2-7, with a tentative D call TRBD1 (6 bases). This CDR3 has 14 amino acids. The germline V and J ends were trimmed by 2 bases and 2 bases, with 10 bases remaining between them. Germline values: CDR1 MGHDK, CDR2 SYGVNS.

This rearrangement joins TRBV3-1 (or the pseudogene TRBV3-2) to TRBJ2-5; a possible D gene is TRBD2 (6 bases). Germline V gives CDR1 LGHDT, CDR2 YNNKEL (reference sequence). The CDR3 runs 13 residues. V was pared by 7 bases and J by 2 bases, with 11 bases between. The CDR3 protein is CASNGGAQETQYF. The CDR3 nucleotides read TGTGCCAGCAACGGCGGGGCGCAAGAGACCCAGTACTTC.

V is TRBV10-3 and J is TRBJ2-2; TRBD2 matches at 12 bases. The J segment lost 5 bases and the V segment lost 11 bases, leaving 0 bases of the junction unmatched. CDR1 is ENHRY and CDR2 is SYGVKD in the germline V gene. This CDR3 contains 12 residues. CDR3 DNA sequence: TGTGCCGGGACTAGCGGGACCGGGGAGCTGTTTTTT. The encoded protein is CAGTSGTGELFF.

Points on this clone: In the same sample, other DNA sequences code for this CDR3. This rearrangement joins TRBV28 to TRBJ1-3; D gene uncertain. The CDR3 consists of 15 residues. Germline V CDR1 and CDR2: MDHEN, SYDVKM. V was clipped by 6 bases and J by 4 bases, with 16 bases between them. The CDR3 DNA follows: TGTGCCAGCAGCCCCCCGTTAGCCCCCGGAAACACCATATATTTT. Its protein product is CASSPPLAPGNTIYF.